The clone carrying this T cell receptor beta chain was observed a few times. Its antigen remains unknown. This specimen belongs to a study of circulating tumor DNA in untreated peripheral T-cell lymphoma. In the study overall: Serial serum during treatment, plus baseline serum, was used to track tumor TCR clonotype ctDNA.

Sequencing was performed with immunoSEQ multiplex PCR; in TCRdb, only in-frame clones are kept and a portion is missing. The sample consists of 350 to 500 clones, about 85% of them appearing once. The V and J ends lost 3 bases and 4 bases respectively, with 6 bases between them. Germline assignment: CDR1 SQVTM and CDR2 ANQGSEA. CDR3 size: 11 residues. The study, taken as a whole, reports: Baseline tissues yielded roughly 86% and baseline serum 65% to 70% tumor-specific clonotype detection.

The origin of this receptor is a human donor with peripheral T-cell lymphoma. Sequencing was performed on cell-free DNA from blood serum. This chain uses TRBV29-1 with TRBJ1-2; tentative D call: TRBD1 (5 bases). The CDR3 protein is CSVDDSYGYTF. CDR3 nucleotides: TGCAGCGTTGATGACAGCTATGGCTACACCTTC.